The subject of this entry is one T cell receptor beta chain. Antigen specificity is unknown. Generated by immunoSEQ multiplex PCR, the TCRdb table keeps only in-frame clones and is missing some. Among some 7,200 clones listed, around 83% were seen once. The data were taken from a study of immune evolution from preneoplasia to lung adenocarcinoma. Study-level results: Top clone frequencies peaked in normal lung, apparently declining through invasive adenocarcinoma. Clonality was highest in normal lung, lower in later-stage lesions apparently. T cell clonality was higher in KRAS-mutant than EGFR-mutant or wild-type nodules.

Resections took place in Japan or China from the mid-2010s to the late 2010s. Source material: FFPE invasive lung adenocarcinoma tissue. This TCR was recovered from a person aged 45 to 69 with lung adenocarcinoma.

The CDR3 sequence is CASIVSGSFSDTQYF. In nucleotides, the CDR3 is TGTGCCAGCATCGTAAGCGGTTCTTTCTCGGATACGCAGTATTTT. V gene TRBV6-1 combines with J gene TRBJ2-3; tentatively, D is TRBD2 (5 bases). Between the trimmed V and J ends, which lost 7 bases and 6 bases, there was a span of 20 bases. The CDR3 is 15 residues long. CDR1 is MNHNS, CDR2 SASEGT, per germline.